This TCR beta chain comes out of a study of blood T cell repertoires in COVID-19. Only in-frame clones appear in the TCRdb table, and some are missing; sequencing was by immunoSEQ multiplex PCR. The sample contains 300,000 to 350,000 clones, 70% to 90% of which appear only once. This CDR3 has 17 residues. CDR1 is SGHVS, CDR2 FQNEAQ, per germline. V lost 4 bases, J lost 3 bases, and 12 bases stayed unmatched. This sequence was found in a woman in her forties with acute COVID-19. The sequencing sample was made of PBMCs or T cells enriched from blood (not recorded which). The J gene is TRBJ2-1, the V gene TRBV7-8, with 7 bases aligning to TRBD1. The CDR3 region is CASSSRIRQGGYNEQFF. For the CDR3, the DNA is TGTGCCAGCAGCTCACGAATAAGACAGGGTGGCTACAATGAGCAGTTCTTC.